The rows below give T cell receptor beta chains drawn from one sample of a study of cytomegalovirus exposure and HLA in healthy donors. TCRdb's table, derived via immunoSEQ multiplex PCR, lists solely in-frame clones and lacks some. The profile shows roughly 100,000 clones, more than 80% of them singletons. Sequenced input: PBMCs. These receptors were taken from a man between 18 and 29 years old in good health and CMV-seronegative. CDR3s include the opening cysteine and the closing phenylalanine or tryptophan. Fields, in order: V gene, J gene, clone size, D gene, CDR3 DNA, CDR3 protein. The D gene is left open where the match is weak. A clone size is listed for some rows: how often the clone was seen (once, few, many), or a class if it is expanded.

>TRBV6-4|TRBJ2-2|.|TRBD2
TGTGCCAGCGGGACTAGCGGGAACACCGGGGAGCTGTTTTTT
CASGTSGNTGELFF
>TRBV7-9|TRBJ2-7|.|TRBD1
TGTGCCAGCAGCTTAAGGGACAGCCCCTACGAGCAGTACTTC
CASSLRDSPYEQYF
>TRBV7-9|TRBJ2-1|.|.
TGTGCCAGCAGCTTACAGTACAATGAGCAGTTCTTC
CASSLQYNEQFF
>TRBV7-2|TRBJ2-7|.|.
TGTGCCAGCAGCTTTCGTGCGGATCCTTATTACGAGCAGTACTTC
CASSFRADPYYEQYF
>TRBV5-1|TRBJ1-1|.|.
TGCGCCAGCAGCTTGGTAAGAGGGGGACGGGAAGCTTTCTTT
CASSLVRGGREAFF
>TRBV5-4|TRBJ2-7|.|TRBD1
TGTGCCAGCAGCCTCCGGGACAGGAGCTCCTACGAGCAGTACTTC
CASSLRDRSSYEQYF
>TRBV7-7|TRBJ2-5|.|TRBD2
TGTGCCAGCGGGGGGGGAGTTGGAGAGACCCAGTACTTC
CASGGGVGETQYF
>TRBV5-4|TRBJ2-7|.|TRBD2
TGTGCCAGCAACTCGAGAGAGGGGACTAACAACGAGCAGTACTTC
CASNSREGTNNEQYF
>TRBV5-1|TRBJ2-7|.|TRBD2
TGCGCCAGCAGCCCGCAAAGGCTAGCGGGAGGCTACGAGCAGTACTTC
CASSPQRLAGGYEQYF
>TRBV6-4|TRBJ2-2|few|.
TGTGCCAGCACTCCGGGAGAGGGCGGGGAGCTGTTTTTT
CASTPGEGGELFF